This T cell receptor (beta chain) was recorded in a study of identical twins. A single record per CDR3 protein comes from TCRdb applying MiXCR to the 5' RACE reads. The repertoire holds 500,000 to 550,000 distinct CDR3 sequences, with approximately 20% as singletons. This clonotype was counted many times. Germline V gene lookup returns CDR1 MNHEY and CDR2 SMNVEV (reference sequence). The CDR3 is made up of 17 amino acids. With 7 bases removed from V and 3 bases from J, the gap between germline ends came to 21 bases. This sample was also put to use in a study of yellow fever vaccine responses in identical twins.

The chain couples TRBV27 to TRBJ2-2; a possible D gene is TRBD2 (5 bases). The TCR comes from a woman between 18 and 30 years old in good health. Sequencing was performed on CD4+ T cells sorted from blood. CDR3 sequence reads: CASKDGRARVDTGELFF. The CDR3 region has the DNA TGTGCCAGCAAGGATGGGCGGGCTAGGGTTGACACCGGGGAGCTGTTTTTT.